The clone carrying this TCR beta chain was found many times. Its antigen is currently unknown. CDR1 SNHLY and CDR2 FYNNEI come from the germline V gene. The CDR3 spans 15 residues. With 6 bases removed from V and 6 bases from J, the gap between germline ends came to 20 bases. This sample is drawn from a study of regulatory T cells in long-lasting Graves disease. Building the TCR beta libraries relied on iRepertoire HTBI primers, and CDR3 regions underwent Arm-PCR. Source study methods: Looking across samples, the authors found under 75 TRBV and some 13 TRBJ segments. TCRdb re-called the multiplex PCR reads with MiXCR, one entry per CDR3 protein. None of the V and J calls come from the authors' own analysis; TCRdb made them. The sample comprises 300,000 to 400,000 distinct CDR3 sequences, around a fifth of which are singletons, and 29% rests with the top ten. The time point is: persistent/refractory GD, antithyroid drugs over 5 years with positive TRAb. The TCR library used RNA extracted from PBMCs. Diagnosing Graves' disease relied on the American Thyroid Association guidelines.

Broader study findings: Peripheral blood, not thyroid tissue, was the sole material studied. Persistent patients had more shared public clonotypes (around 2,800) than new patients (approximately 970).

The chain has TRBV2 and TRBJ1-1; tentatively, D is TRBD1 (6 bases). The origin of this receptor is a female donor with Graves disease. This specimen consisted of peripheral blood mononuclear cells (PBMCs), obtained when the disease was refractory, from a patient treated with antithyroid drugs. CDR3 in DNA: TGTGCCAGCAGGCAAAACACAGGGTGGGGAGCTGAAGCTTTCTTT. It encodes CASRQNTGWGAEAFF.